This T cell receptor beta chain was recovered during a study of blood T cell dynamics during melanoma immunotherapy. CDR3 length: 15 residues. The germline V gene has CDR1 SNHLY and CDR2 FYNNEI. Trimming stripped 4 bases from V and 7 bases from J, with 16 bases between. Clones were sequenced by immunoSEQ multiplex PCR, and TCRdb holds only the in-frame ones, with some missing. The sample comprises 7,000 or so clones, around 82% of which are singletons, and 25% to 35% rests with the top ten. Indicated time point: pre-treatment baseline. The sample here was blood, taken from a patient treated with checkpoint blockade. The receptor's source is a human donor with melanoma. The V gene is TRBV2, the J gene TRBJ2-2, with D unresolved. CDR3 in amino acids: CASSGESGPGGELFF. For the CDR3, the DNA is TGTGCCAGCAGTGGAGAATCTGGTCCTGGCGGGGAGCTGTTTTTT.